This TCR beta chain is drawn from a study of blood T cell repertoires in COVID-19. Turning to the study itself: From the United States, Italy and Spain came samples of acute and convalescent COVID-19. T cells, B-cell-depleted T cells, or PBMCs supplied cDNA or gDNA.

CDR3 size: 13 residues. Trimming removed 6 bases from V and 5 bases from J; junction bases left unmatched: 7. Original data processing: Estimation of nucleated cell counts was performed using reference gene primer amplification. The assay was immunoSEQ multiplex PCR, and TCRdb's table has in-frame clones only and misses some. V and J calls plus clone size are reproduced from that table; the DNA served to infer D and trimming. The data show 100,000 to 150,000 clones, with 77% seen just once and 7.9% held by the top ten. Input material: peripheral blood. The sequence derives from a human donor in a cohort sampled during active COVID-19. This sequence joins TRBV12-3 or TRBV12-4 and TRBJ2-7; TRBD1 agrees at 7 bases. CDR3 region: CASSLQGFDEQYF. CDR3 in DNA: TGTGCCAGCAGCCTACAGGGGTTTGACGAGCAGTACTTC.